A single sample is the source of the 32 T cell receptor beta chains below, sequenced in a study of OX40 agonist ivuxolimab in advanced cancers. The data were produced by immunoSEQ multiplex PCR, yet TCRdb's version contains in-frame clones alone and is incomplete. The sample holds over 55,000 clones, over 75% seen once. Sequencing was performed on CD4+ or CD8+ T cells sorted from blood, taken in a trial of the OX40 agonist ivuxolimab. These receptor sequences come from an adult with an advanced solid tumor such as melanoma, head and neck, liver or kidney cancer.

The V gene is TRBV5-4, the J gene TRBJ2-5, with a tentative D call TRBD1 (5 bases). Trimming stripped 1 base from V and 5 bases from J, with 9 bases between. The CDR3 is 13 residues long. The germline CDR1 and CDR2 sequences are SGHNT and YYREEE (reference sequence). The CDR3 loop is CASSLQGGETQYF. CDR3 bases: TGTGCCAGCAGCTTGCAGGGCGGCGAGACCCAGTACTTC. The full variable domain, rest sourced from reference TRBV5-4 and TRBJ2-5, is ETGVTQSPTHLIKTRGQQVTLRCSSQSGHNTVSWYQQALGQGPQFIFQYYREEENGRGNFPPRFSGLQFPNYSSELNVNALELDDSALYLCASSLQGGETQYFGPGTRLLVL.

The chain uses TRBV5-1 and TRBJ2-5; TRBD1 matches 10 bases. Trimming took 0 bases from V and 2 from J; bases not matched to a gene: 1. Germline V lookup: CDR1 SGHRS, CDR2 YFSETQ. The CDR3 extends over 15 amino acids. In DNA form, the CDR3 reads TGCGCCAGCAGCTTGGAGGGACAGGGGCAAGAGACCCAGTACTTC. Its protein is CASSLEGQGQETQYF.

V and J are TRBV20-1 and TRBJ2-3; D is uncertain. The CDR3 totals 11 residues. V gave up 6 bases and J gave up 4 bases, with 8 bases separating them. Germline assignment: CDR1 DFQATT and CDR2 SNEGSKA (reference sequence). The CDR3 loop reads CSARFADTQYF. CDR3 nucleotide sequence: TGCAGTGCCAGGTTCGCAGATACGCAGTATTTT.

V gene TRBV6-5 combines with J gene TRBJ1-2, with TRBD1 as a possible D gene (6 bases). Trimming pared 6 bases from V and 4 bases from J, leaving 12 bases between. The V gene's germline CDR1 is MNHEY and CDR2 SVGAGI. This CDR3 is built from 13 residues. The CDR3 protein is CASRGGAGYGYTF. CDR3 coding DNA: TGTGCCAGCAGAGGGGGGGCTGGCTATGGCTACACCTTC.

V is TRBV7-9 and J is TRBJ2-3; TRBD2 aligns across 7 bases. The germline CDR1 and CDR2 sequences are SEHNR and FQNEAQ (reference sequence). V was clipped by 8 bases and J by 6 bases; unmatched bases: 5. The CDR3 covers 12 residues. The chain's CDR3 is CASFGGRDTQYF. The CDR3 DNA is TGTGCCAGCTTCGGGGGGAGGGATACGCAGTATTTT. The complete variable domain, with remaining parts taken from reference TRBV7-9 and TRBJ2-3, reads DTGVSQNPRHKITKRGQNVTFRCDPISEHNRLYWYRQTLGQGPEFLTYFQNEAQLEKSRLLSDRFSAERPKGSFSTLEIQRTEQGDSAMYLCASFGGRDTQYFGPGTRLTVL.

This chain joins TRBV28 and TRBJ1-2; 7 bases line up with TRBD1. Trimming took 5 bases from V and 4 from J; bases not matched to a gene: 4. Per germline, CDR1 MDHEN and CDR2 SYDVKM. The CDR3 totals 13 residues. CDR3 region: CASSVNRGYGYTF. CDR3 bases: TGTGCCAGCAGTGTAAACAGGGGCTATGGCTACACCTTC.

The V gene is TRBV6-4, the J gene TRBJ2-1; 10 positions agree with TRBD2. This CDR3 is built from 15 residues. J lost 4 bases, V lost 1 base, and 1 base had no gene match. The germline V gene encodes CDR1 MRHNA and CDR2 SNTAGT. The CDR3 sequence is CASSDLAGGYNEQFF. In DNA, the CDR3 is TGTGCCAGCAGTGACTTAGCGGGAGGTTACAATGAGCAGTTCTTC.

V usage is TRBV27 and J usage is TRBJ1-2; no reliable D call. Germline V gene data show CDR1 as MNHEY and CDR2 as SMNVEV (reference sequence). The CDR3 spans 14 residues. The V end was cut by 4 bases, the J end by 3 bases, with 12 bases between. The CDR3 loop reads CASSSIGADYGYTF. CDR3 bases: TGTGCCAGCAGTTCAATCGGCGCTGACTATGGCTACACCTTC.

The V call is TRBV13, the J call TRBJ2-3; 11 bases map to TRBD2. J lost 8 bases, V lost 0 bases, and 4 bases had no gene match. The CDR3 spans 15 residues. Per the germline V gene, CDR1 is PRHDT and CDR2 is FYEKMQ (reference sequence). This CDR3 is CASSLGLAGDGTQYF. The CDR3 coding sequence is TGTGCCAGCAGCTTAGGACTAGCGGGAGATGGTACGCAGTATTTT. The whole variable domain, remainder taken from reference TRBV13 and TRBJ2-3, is AAGVIQSPRHLIKEKRETATLKCYPIPRHDTVYWYQQGPGQDPQFLISFYEKMQSDKGSIPDRFSAQQFSDYHSELNMSSLELGDSALYFCASSLGLAGDGTQYFGPGTRLTVL.

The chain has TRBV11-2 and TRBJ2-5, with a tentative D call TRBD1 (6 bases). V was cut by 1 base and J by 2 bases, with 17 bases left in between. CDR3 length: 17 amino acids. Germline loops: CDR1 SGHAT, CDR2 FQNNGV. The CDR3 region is CASSLGEPGHLQETQYF. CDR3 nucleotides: TGTGCCAGCAGCTTAGGGGAGCCGGGACACTTACAAGAGACCCAGTACTTC.

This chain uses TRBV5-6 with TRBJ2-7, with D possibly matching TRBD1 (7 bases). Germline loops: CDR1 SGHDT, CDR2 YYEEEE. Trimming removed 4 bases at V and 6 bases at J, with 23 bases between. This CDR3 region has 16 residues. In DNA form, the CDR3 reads TGTGCCAGCAGCCCACGGTGGGGCAGGGGGGCGGGCGAGCAGTACTTC. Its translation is CASSPRWGRGAGEQYF.

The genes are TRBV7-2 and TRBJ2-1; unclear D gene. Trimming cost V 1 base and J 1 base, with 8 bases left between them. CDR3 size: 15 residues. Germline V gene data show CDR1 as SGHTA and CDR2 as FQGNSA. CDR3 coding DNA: TGTGCCAGCAGCTTAGGAGCAGTTTCCTACAATGAGCAGTTCTTC. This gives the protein CASSLGAVSYNEQFF. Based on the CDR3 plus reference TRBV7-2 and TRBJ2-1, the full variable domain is GAGVSQSPSNKVTEKGKDVELRCDPISGHTALYWYRQSLGQGLEFLIYFQGNSAPDKSGLPSDRFSAERTGGSVSTLTIQRTQQEDSAVYLCASSLGAVSYNEQFFGPGTRLTVL.

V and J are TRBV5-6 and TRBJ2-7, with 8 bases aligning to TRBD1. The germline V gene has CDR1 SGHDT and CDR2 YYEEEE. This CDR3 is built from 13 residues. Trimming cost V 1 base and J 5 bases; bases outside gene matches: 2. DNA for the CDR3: TGTGCCAGCAGCTTGCAGGGGGCGAACGAGCAGTACGTC. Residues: CASSLQGANEQYV.

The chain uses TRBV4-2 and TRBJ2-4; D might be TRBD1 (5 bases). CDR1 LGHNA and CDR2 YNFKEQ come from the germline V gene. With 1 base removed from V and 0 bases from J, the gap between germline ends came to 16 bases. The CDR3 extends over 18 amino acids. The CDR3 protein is CASSQVFIDSPAKNIQYF. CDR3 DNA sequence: TGTGCCAGCAGCCAAGTTTTTATTGACAGCCCAGCCAAAAACATTCAGTACTTC.

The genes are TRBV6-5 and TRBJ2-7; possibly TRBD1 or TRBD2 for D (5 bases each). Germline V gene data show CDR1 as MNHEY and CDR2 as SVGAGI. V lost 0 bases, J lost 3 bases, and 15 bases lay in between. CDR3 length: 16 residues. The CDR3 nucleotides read TGTGCCAGCAGTTACTCGATTGAGGGACCCTACTACGAGCAGTACTTC. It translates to CASSYSIEGPYYEQYF.

CDR3 loop: CASRDLTSTDTQYF. The DNA for the CDR3 is TGTGCCAGCAGGGATTTGACTAGCACAGATACGCAGTATTTT. The chain is built from TRBV2 and TRBJ2-3; D call uncertain. V lost 6 bases and J lost 0, with 10 bases in between. The CDR3 length is 14 residues. The germline gives CDR1 SNHLY, CDR2 FYNNEI.

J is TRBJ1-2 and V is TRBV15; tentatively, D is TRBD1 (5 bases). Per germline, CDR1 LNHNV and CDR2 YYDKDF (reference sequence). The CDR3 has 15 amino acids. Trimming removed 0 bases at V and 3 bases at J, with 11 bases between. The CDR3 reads CATSRDRQGDYGYTF. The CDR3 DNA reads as TGTGCCACCAGCAGAGATCGTCAGGGCGACTATGGCTACACCTTC.

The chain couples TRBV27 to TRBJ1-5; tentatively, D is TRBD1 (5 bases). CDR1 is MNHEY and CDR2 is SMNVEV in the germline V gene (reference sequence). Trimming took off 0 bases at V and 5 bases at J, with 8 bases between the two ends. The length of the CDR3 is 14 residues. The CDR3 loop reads CASSLSTGDQPQHF. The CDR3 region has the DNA TGTGCCAGCAGTTTATCCACGGGGGATCAGCCCCAGCATTTT.

This chain's CDR3 is CASVLAERGFTEAFF. The CDR3 nucleotides read TGTGCCAGCGTCCTGGCAGAGCGGGGATTTACTGAAGCTTTCTTT. The V call is TRBV5-5, the J call TRBJ1-1; D is ambiguous. Germline loops: CDR1 SGHKS, CDR2 YYEKEE (reference sequence). V gave up 7 bases and J gave up 5 bases, with 21 bases separating them. The CDR3 is made up of 15 amino acids.

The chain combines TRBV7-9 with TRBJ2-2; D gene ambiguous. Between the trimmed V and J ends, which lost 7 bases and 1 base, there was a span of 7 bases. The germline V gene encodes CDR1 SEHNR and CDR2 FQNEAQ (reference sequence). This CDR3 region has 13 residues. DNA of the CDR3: TGTGCCAGCACCCAGTTGAACACCGGGGAGCTGTTTTTT. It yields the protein CASTQLNTGELFF.

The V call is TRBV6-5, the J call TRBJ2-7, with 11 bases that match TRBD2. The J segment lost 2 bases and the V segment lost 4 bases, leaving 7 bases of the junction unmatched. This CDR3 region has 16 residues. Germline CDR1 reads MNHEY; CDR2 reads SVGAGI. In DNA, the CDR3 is TGTGCCAGCAGTTTCTCCGGGACTAGCGGACCCTACGAGCAGTACTTC. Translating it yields CASSFSGTSGPYEQYF.

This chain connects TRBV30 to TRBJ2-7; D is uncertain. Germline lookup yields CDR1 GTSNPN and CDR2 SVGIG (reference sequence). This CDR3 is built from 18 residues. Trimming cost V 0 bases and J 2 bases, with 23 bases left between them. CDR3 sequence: CAWSVPPPRSLVPYEQYF. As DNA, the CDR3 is TGTGCCTGGAGTGTACCACCTCCTCGATCTCTGGTTCCCTACGAGCAGTACTTC.

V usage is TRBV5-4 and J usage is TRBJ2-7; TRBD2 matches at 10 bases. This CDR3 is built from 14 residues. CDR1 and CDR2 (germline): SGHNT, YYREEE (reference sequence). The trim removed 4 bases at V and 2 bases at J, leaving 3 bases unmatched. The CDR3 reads CASSHLAGAYEQYF. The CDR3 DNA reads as TGTGCCAGCAGCCATCTAGCGGGGGCCTACGAGCAGTACTTC.

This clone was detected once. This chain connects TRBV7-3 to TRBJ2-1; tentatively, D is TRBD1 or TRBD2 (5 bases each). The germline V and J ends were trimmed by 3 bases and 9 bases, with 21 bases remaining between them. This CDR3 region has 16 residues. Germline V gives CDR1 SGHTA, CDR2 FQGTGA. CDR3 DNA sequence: TGTGCCAGCAGCTTCGGGACGGCGGACTGGGTCGGTGAGCAGTTCTTC. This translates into CASSFGTADWVGEQFF.

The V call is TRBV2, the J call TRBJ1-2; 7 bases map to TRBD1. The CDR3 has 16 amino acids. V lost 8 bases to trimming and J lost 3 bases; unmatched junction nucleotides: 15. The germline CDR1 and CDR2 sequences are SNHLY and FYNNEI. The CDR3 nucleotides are TGTGCCAGCCTGACAGGGCGCGCACCCCAGCACTATGGCTACACCTTC. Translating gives CASLTGRAPQHYGYTF. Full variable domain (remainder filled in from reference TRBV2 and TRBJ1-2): EPEVTQTPSHQVTQMGQEVILRCVPISNHLYFYWYRQILGQKVEFLVSFYNNEISEKSEIFDDQFSVERPDGSNFTLKIRSTKLEDSAMYFCASLTGRAPQHYGYTFGSGTRLTVV.

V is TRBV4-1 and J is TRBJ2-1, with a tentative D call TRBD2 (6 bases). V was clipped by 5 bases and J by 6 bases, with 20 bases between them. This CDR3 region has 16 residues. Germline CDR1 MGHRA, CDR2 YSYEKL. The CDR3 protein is CASSTITSPKINEQFF. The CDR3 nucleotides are TGCGCCAGCAGCACAATAACTAGCCCTAAAATCAATGAGCAGTTCTTC.

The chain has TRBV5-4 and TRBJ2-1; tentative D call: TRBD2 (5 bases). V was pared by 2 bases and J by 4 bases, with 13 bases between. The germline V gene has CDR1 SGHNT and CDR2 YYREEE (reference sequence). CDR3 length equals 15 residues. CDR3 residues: CASSFIGEVYNEQFF. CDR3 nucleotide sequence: TGTGCCAGCAGCTTTATCGGGGAAGTTTACAATGAGCAGTTCTTC.

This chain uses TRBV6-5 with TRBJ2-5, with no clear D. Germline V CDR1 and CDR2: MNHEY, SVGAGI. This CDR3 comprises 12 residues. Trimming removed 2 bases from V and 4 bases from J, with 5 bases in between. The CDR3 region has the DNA TGTGCCAGCAGTTACGATGGAGAGACCCAGTACTTC. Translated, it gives CASSYDGETQYF.

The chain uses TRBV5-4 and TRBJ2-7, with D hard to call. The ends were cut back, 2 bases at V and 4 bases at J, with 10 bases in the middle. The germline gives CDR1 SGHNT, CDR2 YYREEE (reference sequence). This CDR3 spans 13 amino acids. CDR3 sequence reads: CASSFGNGYEQYV. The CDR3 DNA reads TGTGCCAGCAGCTTCGGCAACGGGTACGAGCAGTACGTC.

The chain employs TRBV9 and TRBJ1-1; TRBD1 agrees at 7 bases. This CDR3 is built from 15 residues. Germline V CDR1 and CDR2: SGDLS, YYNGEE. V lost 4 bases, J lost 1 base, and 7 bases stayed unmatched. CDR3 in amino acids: CASSPEGQPNTEAFF. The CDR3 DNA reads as TGTGCCAGCAGCCCCGAGGGACAGCCGAACACTGAAGCTTTCTTT.

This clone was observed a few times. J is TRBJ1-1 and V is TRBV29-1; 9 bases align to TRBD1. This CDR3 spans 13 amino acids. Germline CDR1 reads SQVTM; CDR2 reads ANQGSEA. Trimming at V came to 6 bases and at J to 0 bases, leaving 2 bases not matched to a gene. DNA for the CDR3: TGCAGCGTACAGGGGGCATTGAACACTGAAGCTTTCTTT. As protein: CSVQGALNTEAFF.

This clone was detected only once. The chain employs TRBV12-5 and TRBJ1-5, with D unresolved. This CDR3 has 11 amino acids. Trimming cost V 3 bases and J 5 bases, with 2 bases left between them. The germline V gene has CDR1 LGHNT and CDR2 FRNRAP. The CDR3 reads CASGFDQPQHF. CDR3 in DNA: TGTGCTAGTGGTTTTGATCAGCCCCAGCATTTT.